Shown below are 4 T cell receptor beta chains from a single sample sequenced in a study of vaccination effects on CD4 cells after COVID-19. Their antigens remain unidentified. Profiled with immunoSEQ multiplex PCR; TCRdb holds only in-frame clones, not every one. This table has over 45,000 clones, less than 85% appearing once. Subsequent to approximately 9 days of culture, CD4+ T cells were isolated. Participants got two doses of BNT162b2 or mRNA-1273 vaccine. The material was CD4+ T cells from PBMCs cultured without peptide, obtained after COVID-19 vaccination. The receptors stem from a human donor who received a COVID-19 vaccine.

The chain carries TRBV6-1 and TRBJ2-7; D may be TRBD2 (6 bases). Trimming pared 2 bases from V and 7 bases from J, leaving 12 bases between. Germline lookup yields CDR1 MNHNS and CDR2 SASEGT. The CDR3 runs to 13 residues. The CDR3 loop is CASSEREEQEQYF. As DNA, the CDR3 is TGTGCCAGCAGTGAAAGGGAGGAGCAAGAGCAGTACTTC.

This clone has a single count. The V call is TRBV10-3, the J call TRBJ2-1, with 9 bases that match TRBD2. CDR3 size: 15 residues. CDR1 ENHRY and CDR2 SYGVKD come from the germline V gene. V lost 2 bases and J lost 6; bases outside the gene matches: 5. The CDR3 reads CAISERLAGTNEQFF. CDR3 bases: TGTGCCATCAGTGAGCGTCTAGCGGGGACCAATGAGCAGTTCTTC.

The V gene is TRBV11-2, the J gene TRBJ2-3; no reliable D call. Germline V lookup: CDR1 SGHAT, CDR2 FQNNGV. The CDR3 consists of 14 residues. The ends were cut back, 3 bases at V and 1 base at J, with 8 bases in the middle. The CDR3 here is CASSFLSGTDTQYF. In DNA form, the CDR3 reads TGTGCCAGCAGCTTCTTATCGGGCACAGATACGCAGTATTTT. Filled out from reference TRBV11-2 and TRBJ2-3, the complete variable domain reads EAGVAQSPRYKIIEKRQSVAFWCNPISGHATLYWYQQILGQGPKLLIQFQNNGVVDDSQLPKDRFSAERLKGVDSTLKIQPAKLEDSAVYLCASSFLSGTDTQYFGPGTRLTVL.

The CDR3 DNA reads TGCGCCAGCAGCTTGGTAGGAGGGGGGCTATACTCTGGAAACACCATATATTTT. Encoded protein: CASSLVGGGLYSGNTIYF. The chain has TRBV5-1 and TRBJ1-3; D might be TRBD1 (6 bases). The V gene lost 0 bases and the J gene lost 0 bases, with 16 bases spanning the gap. This CDR3 comprises 18 residues. Per germline, CDR1 SGHRS and CDR2 YFSETQ. Drawing the rest from reference TRBV5-1 and TRBJ1-3, the complete variable domain is KAGVTQTPRYLIKTRGQQVTLSCSPISGHRSVSWYQQTPGQGLQFLFEYFSETQRNKGNFPGRFSGRQFSNSRSEMNVSTLELGDSALYLCASSLVGGGLYSGNTIYFGEGSWLTVV.